This T cell receptor beta chain was retrieved from a study of read filtering for tumor transcriptome and immune sequencing. Whole-study context: The cohort had roughly 16 men and 14 to 15 women aged about 45 to 90, mean roughly 70 years. After DNase treatment, RNA was made into whole-transcriptome libraries.

The library was built from around 380 ng RNA with molecular barcoded adaptors for alpha/delta and beta/gamma chains. TCRdb independently ran MiXCR on the reads; one entry per CDR3 protein. This repertoire shows 50,000 to 65,000 distinct CDR3 sequences, 9% to 15% found once; its top ten account for under 20%. This clonotype was recorded many times. Trimming took off 10 bases at V and 4 bases at J, with 21 bases between the two ends. The CDR3 contains 15 residues. Germline V lookup: CDR1 WNHNN, CDR2 SYGVQD (reference sequence). The receptor was derived from a donor over 35 with multiple myeloma. The sequenced sample consisted of a population of CD138-negative cells sorted from bone marrow. The V gene is TRBV10-1, the J gene TRBJ2-3, with a tentative D call TRBD2 (5 bases). This CDR3 reads CATGGGDWEADTQYF. CDR3 DNA: TGCGCCACCGGAGGAGGAGACTGGGAAGCAGATACGCAGTATTTT.